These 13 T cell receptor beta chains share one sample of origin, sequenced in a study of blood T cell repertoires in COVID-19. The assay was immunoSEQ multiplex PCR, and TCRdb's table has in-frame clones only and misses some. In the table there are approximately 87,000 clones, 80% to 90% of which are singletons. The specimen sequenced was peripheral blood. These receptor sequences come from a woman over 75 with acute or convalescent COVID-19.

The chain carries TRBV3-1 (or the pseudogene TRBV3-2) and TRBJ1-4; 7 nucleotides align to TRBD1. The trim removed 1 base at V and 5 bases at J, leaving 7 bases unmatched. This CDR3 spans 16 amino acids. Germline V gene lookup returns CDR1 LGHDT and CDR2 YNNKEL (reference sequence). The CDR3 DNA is TGTGCCAGCAGCCAAGGCCGGACAGGAGGGAATGAAAAACTGTTTTTT. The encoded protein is CASSQGRTGGNEKLFF.

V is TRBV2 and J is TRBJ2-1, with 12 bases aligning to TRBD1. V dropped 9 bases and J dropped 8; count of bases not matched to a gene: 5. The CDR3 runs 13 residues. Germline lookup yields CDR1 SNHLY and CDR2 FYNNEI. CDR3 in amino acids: CASGTGGLDEQFF. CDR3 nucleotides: TGTGCCAGTGGGACAGGGGGCTTGGATGAGCAGTTCTTC.

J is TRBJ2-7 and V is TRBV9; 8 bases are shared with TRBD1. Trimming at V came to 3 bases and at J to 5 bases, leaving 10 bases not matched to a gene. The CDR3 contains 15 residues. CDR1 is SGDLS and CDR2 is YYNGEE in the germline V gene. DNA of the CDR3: TGTGCCAGCAGCGGATACAGGGGGGTACTCGACGAGCAGTACTTC. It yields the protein CASSGYRGVLDEQYF.

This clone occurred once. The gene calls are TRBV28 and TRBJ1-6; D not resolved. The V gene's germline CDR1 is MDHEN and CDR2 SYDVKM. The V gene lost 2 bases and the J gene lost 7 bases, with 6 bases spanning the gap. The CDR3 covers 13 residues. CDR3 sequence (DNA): TGTGCCAGCAGTTTAGGCCTCAATTCACCCCTCCACTTT. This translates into CASSLGLNSPLHF.

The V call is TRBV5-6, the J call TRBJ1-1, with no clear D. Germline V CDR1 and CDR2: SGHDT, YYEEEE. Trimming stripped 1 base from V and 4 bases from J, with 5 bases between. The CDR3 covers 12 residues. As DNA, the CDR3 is TGTGCCAGCAGCTTGCGGTTCACTGAAGCTTTCTTT. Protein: CASSLRFTEAFF.

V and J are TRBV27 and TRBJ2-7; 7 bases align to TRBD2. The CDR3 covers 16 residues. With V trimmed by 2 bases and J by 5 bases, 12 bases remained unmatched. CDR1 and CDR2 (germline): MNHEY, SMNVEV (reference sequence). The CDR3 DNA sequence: TGTGCCAGCAGTTTAAGGGAGGGTCGGAGGGTAGACGAGCAGTACTTC. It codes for CASSLREGRRVDEQYF.

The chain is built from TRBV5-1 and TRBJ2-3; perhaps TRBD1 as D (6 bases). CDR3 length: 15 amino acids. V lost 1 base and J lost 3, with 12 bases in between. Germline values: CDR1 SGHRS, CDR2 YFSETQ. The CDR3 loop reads CASSLSGRGTDTQYF. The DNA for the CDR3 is TGCGCCAGCAGCTTGTCTGGCAGGGGAACAGATACGCAGTATTTT.

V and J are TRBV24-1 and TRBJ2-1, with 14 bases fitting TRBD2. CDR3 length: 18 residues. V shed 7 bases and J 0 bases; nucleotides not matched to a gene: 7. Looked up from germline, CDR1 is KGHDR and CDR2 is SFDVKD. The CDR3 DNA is TGTGCCACCAGCCCGACTAGCGGGGGGGTGAGCTCCTACAATGAGCAGTTCTTC. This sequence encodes CATSPTSGGVSSYNEQFF.

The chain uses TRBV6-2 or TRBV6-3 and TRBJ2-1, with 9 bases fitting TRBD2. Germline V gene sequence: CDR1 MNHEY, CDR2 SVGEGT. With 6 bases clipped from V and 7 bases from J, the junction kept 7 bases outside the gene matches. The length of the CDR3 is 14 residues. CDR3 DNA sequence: TGTGCCAGCAGACCTCTGCGGGAGGGTAATGAGCAGTTCTTC. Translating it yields CASRPLREGNEQFF.

The CDR3 nucleotides read TGTGCCAGCAGTGAAATGACGGGGGGAGGTGAAAAACTGTTTTTT. Its translation: CASSEMTGGGEKLFF. The rearrangement joins TRBV6-1 to TRBJ1-4, with D perhaps matching TRBD1 (5 bases). V was cut by 2 bases and J by 7 bases, with 14 bases left in between. Germline V gene lookup returns CDR1 MNHNS and CDR2 SASEGT. The CDR3 has 15 residues.

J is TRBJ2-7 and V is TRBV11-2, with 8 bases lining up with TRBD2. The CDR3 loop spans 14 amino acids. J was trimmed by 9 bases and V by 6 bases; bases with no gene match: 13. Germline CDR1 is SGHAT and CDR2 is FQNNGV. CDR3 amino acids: CASSLGGATRWQYF. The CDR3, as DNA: TGTGCCAGCAGTCTCGGGGGGGCAACCCGTTGGCAGTACTTC.

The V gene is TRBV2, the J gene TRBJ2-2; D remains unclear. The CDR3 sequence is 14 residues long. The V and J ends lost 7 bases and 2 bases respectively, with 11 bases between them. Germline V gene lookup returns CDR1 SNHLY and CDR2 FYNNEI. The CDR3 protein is CASKLVLNTGELFF. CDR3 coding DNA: TGTGCCAGCAAGCTAGTACTTAACACCGGGGAGCTGTTTTTT.

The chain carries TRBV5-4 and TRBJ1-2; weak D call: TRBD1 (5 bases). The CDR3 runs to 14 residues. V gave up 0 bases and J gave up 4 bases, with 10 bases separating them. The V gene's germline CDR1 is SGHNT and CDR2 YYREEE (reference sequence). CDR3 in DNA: TGTGCCAGCAGCTTGGAAGGGGAAAGCTATGGCTACACCTTC. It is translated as CASSLEGESYGYTF.